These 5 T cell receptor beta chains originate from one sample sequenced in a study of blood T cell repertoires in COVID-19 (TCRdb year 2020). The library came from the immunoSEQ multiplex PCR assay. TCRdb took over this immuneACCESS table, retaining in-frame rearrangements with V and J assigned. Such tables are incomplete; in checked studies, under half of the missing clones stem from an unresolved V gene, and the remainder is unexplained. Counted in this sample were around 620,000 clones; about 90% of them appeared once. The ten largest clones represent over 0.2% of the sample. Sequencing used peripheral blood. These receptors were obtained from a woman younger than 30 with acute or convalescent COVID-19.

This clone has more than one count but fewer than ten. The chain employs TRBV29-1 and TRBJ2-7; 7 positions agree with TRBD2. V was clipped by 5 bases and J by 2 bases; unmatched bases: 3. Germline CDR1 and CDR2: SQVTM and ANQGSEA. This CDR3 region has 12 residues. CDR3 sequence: CSVSGGTYEQYF. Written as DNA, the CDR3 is TGCAGCGTTTCGGGGGGTACCTACGAGCAGTACTTC.

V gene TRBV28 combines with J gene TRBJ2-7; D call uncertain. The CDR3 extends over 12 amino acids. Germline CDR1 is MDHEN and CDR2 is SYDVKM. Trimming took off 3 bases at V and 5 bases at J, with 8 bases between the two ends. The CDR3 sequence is CASSFQQHEQYF. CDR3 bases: TGTGCCAGCAGTTTCCAACAGCACGAGCAGTACTTC.

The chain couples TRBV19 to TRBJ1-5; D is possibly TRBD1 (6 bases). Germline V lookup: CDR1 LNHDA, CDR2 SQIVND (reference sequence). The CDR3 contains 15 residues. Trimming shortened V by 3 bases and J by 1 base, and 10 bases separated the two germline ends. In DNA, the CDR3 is TGTGCCAGTAGTATCCAGGGGATAAGCAATCAGCCCCAGCATTTT. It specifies CASSIQGISNQPQHF.

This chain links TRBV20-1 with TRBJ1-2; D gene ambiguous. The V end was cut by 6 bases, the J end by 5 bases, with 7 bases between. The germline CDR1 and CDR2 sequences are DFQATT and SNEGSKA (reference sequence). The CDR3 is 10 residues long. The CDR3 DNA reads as TGCAGTGCCCCGGAGTATGGCTACACCTTC. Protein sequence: CSAPEYGYTF.

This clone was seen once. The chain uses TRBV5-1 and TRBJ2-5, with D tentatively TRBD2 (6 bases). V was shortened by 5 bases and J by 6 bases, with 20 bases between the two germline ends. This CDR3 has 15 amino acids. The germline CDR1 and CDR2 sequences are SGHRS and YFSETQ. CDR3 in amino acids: CASRFGGTGSQTQYF. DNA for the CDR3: TGCGCCAGCAGGTTCGGGGGAACAGGCTCACAGACCCAGTACTTC.